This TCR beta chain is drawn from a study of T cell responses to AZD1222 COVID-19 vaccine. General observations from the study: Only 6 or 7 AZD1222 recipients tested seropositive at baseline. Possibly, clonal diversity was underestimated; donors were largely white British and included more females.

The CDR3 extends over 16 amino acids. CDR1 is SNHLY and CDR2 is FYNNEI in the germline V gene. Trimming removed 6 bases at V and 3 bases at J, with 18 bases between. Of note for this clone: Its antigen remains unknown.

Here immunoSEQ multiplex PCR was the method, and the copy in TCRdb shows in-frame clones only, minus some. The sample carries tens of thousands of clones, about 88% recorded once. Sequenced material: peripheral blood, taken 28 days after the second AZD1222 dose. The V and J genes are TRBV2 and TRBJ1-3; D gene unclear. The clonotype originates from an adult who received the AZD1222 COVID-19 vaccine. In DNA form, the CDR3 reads TGTGCCAGCAGGGGAGTCGAGGGATTACATGGAAACACCATATATTTT. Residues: CASRGVEGLHGNTIYF.